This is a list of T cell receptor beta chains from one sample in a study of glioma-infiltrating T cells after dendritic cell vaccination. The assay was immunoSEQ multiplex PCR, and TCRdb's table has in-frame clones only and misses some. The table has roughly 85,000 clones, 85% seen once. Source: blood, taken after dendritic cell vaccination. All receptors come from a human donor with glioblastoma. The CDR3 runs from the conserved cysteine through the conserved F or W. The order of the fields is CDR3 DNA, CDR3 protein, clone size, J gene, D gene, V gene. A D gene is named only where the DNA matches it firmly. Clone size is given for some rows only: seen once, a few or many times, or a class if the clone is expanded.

cdr3_nt: TGTGCCAGCAGTGGACAGGACAGGGGGCGTTCACCCCTCCACTTT; cdr3_aa: CASSGQDRGRSPLHF; clone_size: NA; j_call: TRBJ1-6; d_call: TRBD1; v_call: TRBV2
cdr3_nt: TGCGCCAGCAGCCAAGTTTCGGGAAATAGCAATCAGCCCCAGCATTTT; cdr3_aa: CASSQVSGNSNQPQHF; clone_size: NA; j_call: TRBJ1-5; d_call: NA; v_call: TRBV4-1
cdr3_nt: TGTGCCAGCAGCTACGCTAGCGGGGGACGAGAGACCCAGTACTTC; cdr3_aa: CASSYASGGRETQYF; clone_size: NA; j_call: TRBJ2-5; d_call: TRBD2; v_call: TRBV5-4
cdr3_nt: TGTGCCAGCAGTCCAGGGACAGGGATTATTGATACGCAGTATTTT; cdr3_aa: CASSPGTGIIDTQYF; clone_size: NA; j_call: TRBJ2-3; d_call: TRBD1; v_call: TRBV6-5
cdr3_nt: TGTGCCAGCAGCCGACTAGCGGGGGACCTTAATGAGCAGTTCTTC; cdr3_aa: CASSRLAGDLNEQFF; clone_size: NA; j_call: TRBJ2-1; d_call: TRBD2; v_call: TRBV7-3
cdr3_nt: TGTGCCAGCAGCTTAGCCGTCGGCAATGAGCAGTTCTTC; cdr3_aa: CASSLAVGNEQFF; clone_size: NA; j_call: TRBJ2-1; d_call: NA; v_call: TRBV7-3
cdr3_nt: TGTGCCAGCTCACCACCGTCTGGCGGAGTCACCGGGGAGCTGTTTTTT; cdr3_aa: CASSPPSGGVTGELFF; clone_size: NA; j_call: TRBJ2-2; d_call: NA; v_call: TRBV18
cdr3_nt: TGTGCCAGTAGTATTGACAGGTCTAGCACAGATACGCAGTATTTT; cdr3_aa: CASSIDRSSTDTQYF; clone_size: NA; j_call: TRBJ2-3; d_call: NA; v_call: TRBV19
cdr3_nt: TGTGCCAGCAGTTCTGAGGGAAGACGCTACACCTTC; cdr3_aa: CASSSEGRRYTF; clone_size: NA; j_call: TRBJ1-2; d_call: NA; v_call: TRBV27
cdr3_nt: TGTGCCAGCAGTGAGGAGGGACTGGACAATCAGCCCCAGCATTTT; cdr3_aa: CASSEEGLDNQPQHF; clone_size: NA; j_call: TRBJ1-5; d_call: NA; v_call: TRBV6-4
cdr3_nt: TGTGCCAGCACTAAACAGGGGCTTCAGAGGTATGGCTACACCTTC; cdr3_aa: CASTKQGLQRYGYTF; clone_size: NA; j_call: TRBJ1-2; d_call: TRBD1; v_call: TRBV2
cdr3_nt: TGTGCCAGCAGTCCCCGCCCCCCGGGATATAGCAATCAGCCCCAGCATTTT; cdr3_aa: CASSPRPPGYSNQPQHF; clone_size: NA; j_call: TRBJ1-5; d_call: NA; v_call: TRBV27
cdr3_nt: TGTGCCAGCAGCCTACAGGGGTATGAAGCTTTCTTT; cdr3_aa: CASSLQGYEAFF; clone_size: NA; j_call: TRBJ1-1; d_call: TRBD1; v_call: TRBV5-5
cdr3_nt: TGTGCCAGCAGTTACTCTACTAGCGGGACTCGGGATACGCAGTATTTT; cdr3_aa: CASSYSTSGTRDTQYF; clone_size: NA; j_call: TRBJ2-3; d_call: TRBD2; v_call: TRBV6-5
cdr3_nt: TGTGCCATCAAGGGTTGGGGGGGAAGCTATGGCTACACCTTC; cdr3_aa: CAIKGWGGSYGYTF; clone_size: NA; j_call: TRBJ1-2; d_call: NA; v_call: TRBV10-3
cdr3_nt: TGTGCCAGCAGCCGGGGACAGTTAAATGAAAAACTGTTTTTT; cdr3_aa: CASSRGQLNEKLFF; clone_size: NA; j_call: TRBJ1-4; d_call: TRBD1; v_call: TRBV14
cdr3_nt: TGTGCCACCAGCAGACTACCCCGGACTAGCGGAGTTTACGAGCAGTACTTC; cdr3_aa: CATSRLPRTSGVYEQYF; clone_size: few; j_call: TRBJ2-7; d_call: TRBD2; v_call: TRBV15
cdr3_nt: TGTGCCTGGAGTGGGGGCAGGGCTTCTTCCTACGAGCAGTACTTC; cdr3_aa: CAWSGGRASSYEQYF; clone_size: NA; j_call: TRBJ2-7; d_call: NA; v_call: TRBV30
cdr3_nt: TGTGCCAGTAGTGACGGACAGGGGGTTAGGGGCTACACCTTC; cdr3_aa: CASSDGQGVRGYTF; clone_size: NA; j_call: TRBJ1-2; d_call: TRBD1; v_call: TRBV19
cdr3_nt: TGTGCCAGCAGTGAAGTACGGGGGACCACCTACGAGCAGTACTTC; cdr3_aa: CASSEVRGTTYEQYF; clone_size: NA; j_call: TRBJ2-7; d_call: NA; v_call: TRBV2
cdr3_nt: TGTGCCAGCAGTTTACAACAGGGAACCCAGTACTTC; cdr3_aa: CASSLQQGTQYF; clone_size: few; j_call: TRBJ2-5; d_call: NA; v_call: TRBV28
cdr3_nt: TGTGCCAGCAGCCTTGACTATTCTTCCTACAATGAGCAGTTCTTC; cdr3_aa: CASSLDYSSYNEQFF; clone_size: NA; j_call: TRBJ2-1; d_call: NA; v_call: TRBV7-7
cdr3_nt: TGTGCCAGCAGCCCGAACAGTGGGCAGGGGGCTATGAACTCACCCCTCCACTTT; cdr3_aa: CASSPNSGQGAMNSPLHF; clone_size: NA; j_call: TRBJ1-6; d_call: TRBD1; v_call: TRBV9
cdr3_nt: TGTGCCAGCAGCTTAATGCCGGGAGGTGGGGAGACCCAGTACTTC; cdr3_aa: CASSLMPGGGETQYF; clone_size: NA; j_call: TRBJ2-5; d_call: TRBD2; v_call: TRBV7-3
cdr3_nt: TGTGCCAGCAGCCCGCTAGCGGGAGACCTTCTGGTGACCCAGTACTTC; cdr3_aa: CASSPLAGDLLVTQYF; clone_size: NA; j_call: TRBJ2-5; d_call: TRBD2; v_call: TRBV9
cdr3_nt: TGTGCCAGCAGCCATATCCCAGGGGGAAAAGAGACCCAGTACTTC; cdr3_aa: CASSHIPGGKETQYF; clone_size: once; j_call: TRBJ2-5; d_call: TRBD1; v_call: TRBV7-9
cdr3_nt: TGCGCCAGCAGTCAATCTACCGACACCCCTAACTATGGCTACACCTTC; cdr3_aa: CASSQSTDTPNYGYTF; clone_size: NA; j_call: TRBJ1-2; d_call: NA; v_call: TRBV23-1